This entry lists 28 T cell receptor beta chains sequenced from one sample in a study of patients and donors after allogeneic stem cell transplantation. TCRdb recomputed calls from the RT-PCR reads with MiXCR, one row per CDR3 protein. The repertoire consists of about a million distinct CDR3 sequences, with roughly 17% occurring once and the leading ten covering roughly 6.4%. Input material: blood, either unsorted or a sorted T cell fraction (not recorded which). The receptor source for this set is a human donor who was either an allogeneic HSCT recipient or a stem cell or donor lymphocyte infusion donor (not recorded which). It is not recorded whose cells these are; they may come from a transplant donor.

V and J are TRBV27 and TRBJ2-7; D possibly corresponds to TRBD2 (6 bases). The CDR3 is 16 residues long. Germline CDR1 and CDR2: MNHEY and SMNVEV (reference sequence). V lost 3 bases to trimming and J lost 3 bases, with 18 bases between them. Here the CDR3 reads CASSFPGTHGSYEQYF. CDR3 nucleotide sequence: TGTGCCAGCAGTTTCCCCGGGACTCACGGAAGCTACGAGCAGTACTTC.

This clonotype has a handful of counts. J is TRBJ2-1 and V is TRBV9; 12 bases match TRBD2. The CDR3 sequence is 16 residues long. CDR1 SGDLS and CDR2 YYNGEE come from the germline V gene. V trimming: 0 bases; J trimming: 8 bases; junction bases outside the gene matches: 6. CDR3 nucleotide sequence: TGTGCCAGCAGCGTAGGGGCTAGCGGGAGGGTGGATGAGCAGTTCTTC. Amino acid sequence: CASSVGASGRVDEQFF.

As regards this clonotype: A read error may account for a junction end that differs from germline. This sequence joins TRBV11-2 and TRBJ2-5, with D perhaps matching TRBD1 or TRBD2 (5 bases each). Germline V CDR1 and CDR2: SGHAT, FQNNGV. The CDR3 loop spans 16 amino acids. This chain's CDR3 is CATSLLGRPPQETQYF. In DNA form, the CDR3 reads TGTGCCACCAGCCTTTTGGGACGACCTCCCCAAGAGACCCAGTACTTC. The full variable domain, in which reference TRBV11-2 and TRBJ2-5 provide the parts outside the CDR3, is EAGVAQSPRYKIIEKRQSVAFWCNPISGHATLYWYQQILGQGPKLLIQFQNNGVVDDSQLPKDRFSAERLKGVDSTLKIQPAKLEDSAVYLCATSLLGRPPQETQYFGPGTRLLVL.

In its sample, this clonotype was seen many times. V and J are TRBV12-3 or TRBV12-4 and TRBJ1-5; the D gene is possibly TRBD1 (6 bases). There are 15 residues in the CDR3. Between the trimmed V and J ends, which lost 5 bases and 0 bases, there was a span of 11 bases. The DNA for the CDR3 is TGTGCCAGCAGTCCCAGGGGATATAGCAATCAGCCCCAGCATTTT. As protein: CASSPRGYSNQPQHF.

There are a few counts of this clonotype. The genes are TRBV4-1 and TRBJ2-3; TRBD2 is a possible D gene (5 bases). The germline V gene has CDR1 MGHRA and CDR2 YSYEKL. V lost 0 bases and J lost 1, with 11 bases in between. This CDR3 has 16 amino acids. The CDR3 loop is CASSQDLGVGTDTQYF. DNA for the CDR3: TGCGCCAGCAGCCAAGATCTCGGGGTAGGCACAGATACGCAGTATTTT.

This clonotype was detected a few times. The CDR3 protein is CASSEVQREQYF. The CDR3 nucleotides are TGTGCCAGCAGTGAGGTACAGCGGGAGCAGTACTTC. The chain uses TRBV2 and TRBJ2-7; D may be TRBD2 (5 bases). The CDR3 covers 12 residues. Looked up from germline, CDR1 is SNHLY and CDR2 is FYNNEI. V was trimmed by 3 bases and J by 7 bases, leaving 10 bases between them.

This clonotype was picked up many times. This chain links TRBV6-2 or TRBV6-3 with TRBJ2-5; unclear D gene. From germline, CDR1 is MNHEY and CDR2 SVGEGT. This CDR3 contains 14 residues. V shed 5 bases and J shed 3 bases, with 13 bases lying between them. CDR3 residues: CASSLVGNEETQYF. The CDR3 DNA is TGTGCCAGCAGTCTAGTAGGGAATGAAGAGACCCAGTACTTC.

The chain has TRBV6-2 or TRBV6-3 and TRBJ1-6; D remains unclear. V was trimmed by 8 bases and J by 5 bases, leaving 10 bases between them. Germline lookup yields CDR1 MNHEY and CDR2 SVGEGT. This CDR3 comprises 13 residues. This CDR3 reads CASEGGNNSPLHF. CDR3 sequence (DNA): TGTGCCAGCGAAGGAGGGAATAATTCACCCCTCCACTTT.

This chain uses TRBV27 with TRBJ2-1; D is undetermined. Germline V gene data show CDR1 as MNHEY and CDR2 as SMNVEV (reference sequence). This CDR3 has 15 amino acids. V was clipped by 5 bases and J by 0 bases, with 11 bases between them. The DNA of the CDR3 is TGTGCCAGCAGTCAAGACTCGCTCTCCTACAATGAGCAGTTCTTC. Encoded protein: CASSQDSLSYNEQFF.

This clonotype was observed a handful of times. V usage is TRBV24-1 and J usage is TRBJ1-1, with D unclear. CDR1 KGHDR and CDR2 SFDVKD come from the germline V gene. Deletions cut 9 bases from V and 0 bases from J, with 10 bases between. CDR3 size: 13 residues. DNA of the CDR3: TGTGCCACCCGGTCTGCGATGAACACTGAAGCTTTCTTT. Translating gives CATRSAMNTEAFF.

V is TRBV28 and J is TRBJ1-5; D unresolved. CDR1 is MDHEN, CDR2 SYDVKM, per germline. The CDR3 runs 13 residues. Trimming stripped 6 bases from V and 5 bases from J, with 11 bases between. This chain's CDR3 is CASRKNNDQPQHF. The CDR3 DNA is TGTGCCAGCAGGAAGAACAACGATCAGCCCCAGCATTTT.

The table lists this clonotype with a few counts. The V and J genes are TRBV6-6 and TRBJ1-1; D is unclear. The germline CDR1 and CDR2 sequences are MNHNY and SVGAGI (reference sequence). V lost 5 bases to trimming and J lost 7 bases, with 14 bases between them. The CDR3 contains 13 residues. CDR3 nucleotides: TGTGCCAGCAGTAAGACGGCACCCATTGAAGCTTTCTTT. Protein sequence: CASSKTAPIEAFF.

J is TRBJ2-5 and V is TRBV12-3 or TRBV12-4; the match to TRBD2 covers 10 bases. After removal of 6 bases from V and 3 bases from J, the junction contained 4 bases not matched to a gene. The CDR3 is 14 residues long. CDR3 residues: CASSHSGGKETQYF. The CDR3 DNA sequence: TGTGCCAGCAGCCATAGCGGGGGGAAAGAGACCCAGTACTTC.

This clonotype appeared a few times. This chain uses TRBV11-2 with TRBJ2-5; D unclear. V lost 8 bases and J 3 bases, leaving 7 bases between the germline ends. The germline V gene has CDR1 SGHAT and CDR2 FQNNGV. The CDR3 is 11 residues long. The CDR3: CASGPEETQYF. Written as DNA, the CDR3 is TGTGCCAGCGGCCCAGAAGAGACCCAGTACTTC.

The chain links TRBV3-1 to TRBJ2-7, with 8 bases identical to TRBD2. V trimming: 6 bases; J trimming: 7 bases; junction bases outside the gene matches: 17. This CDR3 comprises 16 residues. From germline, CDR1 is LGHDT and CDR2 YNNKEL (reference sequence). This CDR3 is CASSPSNSGTSREQYF. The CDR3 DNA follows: TGTGCCAGCAGTCCAAGTAATAGCGGGACCTCCAGGGAGCAGTACTTC.

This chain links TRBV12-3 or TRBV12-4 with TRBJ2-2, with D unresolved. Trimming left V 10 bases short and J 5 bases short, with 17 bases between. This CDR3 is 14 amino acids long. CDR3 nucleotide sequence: TGTGCCACCCCCTTGAATTTAGTGACCGGGGAGCTGTTTTTT. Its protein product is CATPLNLVTGELFF.

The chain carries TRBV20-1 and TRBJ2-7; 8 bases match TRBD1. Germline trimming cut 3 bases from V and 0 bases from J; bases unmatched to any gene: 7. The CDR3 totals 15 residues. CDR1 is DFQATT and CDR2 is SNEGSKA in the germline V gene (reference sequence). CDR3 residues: CSASTGTGGSYEQYF. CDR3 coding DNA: TGCAGTGCTAGTACAGGGACAGGCGGCTCCTACGAGCAGTACTTC.

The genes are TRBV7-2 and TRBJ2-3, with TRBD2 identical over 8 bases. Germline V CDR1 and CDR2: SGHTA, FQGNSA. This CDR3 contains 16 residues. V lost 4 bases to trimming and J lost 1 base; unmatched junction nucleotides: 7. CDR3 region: CASSSQRGYGTDTQYF. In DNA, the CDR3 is TGTGCCAGCAGCTCTCAGCGGGGGTATGGCACAGATACGCAGTATTTT.

CDR3 amino acids: CASSQSGRAFNEQFF. CDR3 sequence (DNA): TGTGCCAGCAGTCAGAGCGGGAGGGCCTTTAATGAGCAGTTCTTC. The J gene is TRBJ2-1, the V gene TRBV3-1, with TRBD2 matching over 10 bases. CDR3 length equals 15 residues. Germline CDR1 and CDR2: LGHDT and YNNKEL (reference sequence). Trimming took 6 bases from V and 7 from J; bases not matched to a gene: 9.

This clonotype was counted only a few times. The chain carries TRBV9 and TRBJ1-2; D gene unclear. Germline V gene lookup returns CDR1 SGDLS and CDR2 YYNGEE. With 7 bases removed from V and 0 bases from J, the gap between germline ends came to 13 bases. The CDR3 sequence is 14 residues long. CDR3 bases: TGTGCCAGCTCCAGTTCGGTTACTAACTATGGCTACACCTTC. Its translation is CASSSSVTNYGYTF.

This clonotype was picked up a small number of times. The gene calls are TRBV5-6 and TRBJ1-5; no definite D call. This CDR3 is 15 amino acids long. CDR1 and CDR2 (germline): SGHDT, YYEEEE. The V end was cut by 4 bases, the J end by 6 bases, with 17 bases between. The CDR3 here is CASSTDKGRGQPQHF. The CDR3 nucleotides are TGTGCCAGCAGCACCGACAAGGGTAGAGGTCAGCCCCAGCATTTT.

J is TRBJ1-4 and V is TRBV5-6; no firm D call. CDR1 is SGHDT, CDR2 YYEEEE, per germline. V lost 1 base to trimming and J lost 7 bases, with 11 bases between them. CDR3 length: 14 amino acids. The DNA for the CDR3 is TGTGCCAGCAGCTTGCCCGGAGTTATTGAAAAACTGTTTTTT. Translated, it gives CASSLPGVIEKLFF.

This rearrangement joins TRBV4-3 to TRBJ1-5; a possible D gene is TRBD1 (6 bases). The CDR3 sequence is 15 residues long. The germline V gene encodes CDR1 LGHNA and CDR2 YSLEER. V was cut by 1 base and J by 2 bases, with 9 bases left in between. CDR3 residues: CASSQGTGRNQPQHF. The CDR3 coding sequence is TGCGCCAGCAGCCAAGGAACAGGGCGCAATCAGCCCCAGCATTTT.

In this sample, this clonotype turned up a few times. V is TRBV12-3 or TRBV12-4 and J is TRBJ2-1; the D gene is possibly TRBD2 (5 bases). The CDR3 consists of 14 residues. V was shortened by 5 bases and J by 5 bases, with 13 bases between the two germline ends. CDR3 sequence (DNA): TGTGCCAGCAGTATCGAGGGCAGCAACAATGAGCAGTTCTTC. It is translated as CASSIEGSNNEQFF.

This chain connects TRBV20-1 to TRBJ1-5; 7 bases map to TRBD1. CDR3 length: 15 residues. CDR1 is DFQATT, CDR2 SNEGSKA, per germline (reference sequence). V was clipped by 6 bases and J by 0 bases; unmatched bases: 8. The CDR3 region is CSALHRGSSNQPQHF. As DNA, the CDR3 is TGCAGTGCCCTTCACAGGGGAAGTAGCAATCAGCCCCAGCATTTT.

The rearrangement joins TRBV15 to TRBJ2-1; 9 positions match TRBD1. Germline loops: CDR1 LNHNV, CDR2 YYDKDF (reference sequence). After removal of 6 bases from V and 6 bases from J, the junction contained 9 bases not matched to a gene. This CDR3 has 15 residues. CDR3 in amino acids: CATRTGQGFINEQFF. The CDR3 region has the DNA TGTGCCACCAGAACTGGACAGGGGTTTATCAATGAGCAGTTCTTC.

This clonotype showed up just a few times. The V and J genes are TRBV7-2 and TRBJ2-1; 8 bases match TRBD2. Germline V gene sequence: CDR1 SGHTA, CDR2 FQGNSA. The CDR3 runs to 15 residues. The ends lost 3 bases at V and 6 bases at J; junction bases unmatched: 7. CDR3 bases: TGTGCCAGCAGCTTCTCAGCGGGAGTGCCCAATGAGCAGTTCTTC. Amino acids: CASSFSAGVPNEQFF.

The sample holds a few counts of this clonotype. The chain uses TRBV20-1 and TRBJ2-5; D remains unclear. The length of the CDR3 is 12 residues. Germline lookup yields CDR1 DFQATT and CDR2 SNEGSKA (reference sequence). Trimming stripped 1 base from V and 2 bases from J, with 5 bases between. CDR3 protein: CSARVGQETQYF. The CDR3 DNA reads TGCAGTGCTAGAGTCGGTCAAGAGACCCAGTACTTC.